These 17 T cell receptor beta chains came from one sample sequenced in a study of T cell responses to AZD1222 COVID-19 vaccine. The data were produced by immunoSEQ multiplex PCR, yet TCRdb's version contains in-frame clones alone and is incomplete. Here the sample spans 90,000 to 150,000 clones, over 75% being singletons. The specimen was peripheral blood, collected on day 0 of AZD1222 vaccination. The receptors come from an adult in good health.

The chain is built from TRBV7-2 and TRBJ1-1; a weak D match, TRBD1 (6 bases). CDR1 is SGHTA and CDR2 is FQGNSA in the germline V gene. V was clipped by 2 bases and J by 2 bases, with 12 bases between them. The CDR3 has 15 amino acids. The CDR3 DNA sequence: TGTGCCAGCAGCTTATTCTGGGACATCAACACTGAAGCTTTCTTT. It specifies CASSLFWDINTEAFF.

This rearrangement joins TRBV9 to TRBJ1-6; 8 nucleotides line up with TRBD1. Looked up from germline, CDR1 is SGDLS and CDR2 is YYNGEE. The junction had 10 bases not matched to a gene; V was cut back by 0 bases and J by 5 bases. CDR3 length: 18 amino acids. CDR3 residues: CASSVDSRGRGNNSPLHF. DNA for the CDR3: TGTGCCAGCAGCGTAGATAGCAGGGGGCGAGGGAATAATTCACCCCTCCACTTT.

This chain links TRBV9 with TRBJ1-1; D is possibly TRBD1 (5 bases). Germline values: CDR1 SGDLS, CDR2 YYNGEE. The CDR3 consists of 17 residues. V shed 4 bases and J shed 1 base, with 20 bases lying between them. Here the CDR3 DNA reads TGTGCCAGCAGCCCCCGGGTTGGTGGGGGGAGGAACACTGAAGCTTTCTTT. It translates to CASSPRVGGGRNTEAFF.

The V gene is TRBV30, the J gene TRBJ1-2; 12 positions match TRBD1. V shed 1 base, J shed 3 bases, and the junction held 9 bases outside the gene matches. The CDR3 has 17 amino acids. Per germline, CDR1 GTSNPN and CDR2 SVGIG (reference sequence). The CDR3 region is CAWSDRDRGRWDYGYTF. DNA of the CDR3: TGTGCCTGGAGTGACCGGGACAGGGGGCGGTGGGACTATGGCTACACCTTC. Full variable domain (outside the CDR3, taken from reference TRBV30 and TRBJ1-2): SQTIHQWPATLVQPVGSPLSLECTVEGTSNPNLYWYRQAAGRGLQLLFYSVGIGQISSEVPQNLSASRPQDRQFILSSKKLLLSDSGFYLCAWSDRDRGRWDYGYTFGSGTRLTVV.

The chain couples TRBV6-5 to TRBJ1-5; tentative D call: TRBD1 (6 bases). Trimming pared 2 bases from V and 1 base from J, leaving 9 bases between. This CDR3 has 15 residues. Germline V gives CDR1 MNHEY, CDR2 SVGAGI. CDR3 nucleotide sequence: TGTGCCAGCAGTTACGTCACAGGGAGCAATCAGCCCCAGCATTTT. This sequence encodes CASSYVTGSNQPQHF.

This clone was seen once. This chain links TRBV10-2 with TRBJ1-6; a possible D gene is TRBD1 (6 bases). Trimming cost V 6 bases and J 6 bases, with 12 bases left between them. The CDR3 covers 14 residues. The germline gives CDR1 WSHSY, CDR2 SAAADI. The CDR3 region is CASREGGSNSPLHF. CDR3 DNA: TGCGCCAGCAGGGAGGGGGGAAGTAATTCACCCCTCCACTTT.

The CDR3 bases are TGCGCCAGCAGCTTGGAACTAGCGGGCTTCGATACGCAGTATTTT. This translates into CASSLELAGFDTQYF. This rearrangement joins TRBV5-1 to TRBJ2-3; 9 bases fit TRBD2. CDR1 and CDR2 from the germline V gene are SGHRS and YFSETQ. V lost 0 bases and J lost 6; bases outside the gene matches: 5. The CDR3 spans 15 residues.

The chain joins TRBV19 to TRBJ1-1; TRBD1 might be the D (5 bases). The ends were cut back, 2 bases at V and 2 bases at J, with 9 bases in the middle. The CDR3 has 14 amino acids. CDR1 and CDR2 from the germline V gene are LNHDA and SQIVND (reference sequence). As DNA, the CDR3 is TGTGCCAGTAGTATATTCACAGGAAACACTGAAGCTTTCTTT. It specifies CASSIFTGNTEAFF.

The rearrangement links TRBV7-2 to TRBJ1-4; 7 bases map to TRBD1. From germline, CDR1 is SGHTA and CDR2 FQGNSA. This CDR3 has 14 amino acids. Unmatched junction bases numbered 14, after V lost 8 bases and J lost 11 bases. The CDR3: CASRLDRPLGKLFF. CDR3 coding DNA: TGTGCCAGCCGACTGGACAGGCCCTTGGGGAAACTGTTTTTT.

This chain links TRBV7-8 with TRBJ1-2; D is perhaps TRBD1 (6 bases). CDR1 SGHVS and CDR2 FQNEAQ come from the germline V gene. The germline V and J ends were trimmed by 1 base and 8 bases, with 14 bases remaining between them. The CDR3 consists of 14 residues. The CDR3 loop reads CASSLGRAGEGYTF. DNA of the CDR3: TGTGCCAGCAGCTTAGGAAGGGCAGGGGAGGGCTACACCTTC.

The chain carries TRBV6-2 or TRBV6-3 and TRBJ1-1; 7 positions match TRBD1. This CDR3 is 19 amino acids long. The junction had 13 bases not matched to a gene; V was cut back by 0 bases and J by 0 bases. Germline V gene data show CDR1 as MNHEY and CDR2 as SVGEGT. CDR3 sequence reads: CASSYSTRRTGLMNTEAFF. DNA of the CDR3: TGTGCCAGCAGTTACTCTACCCGCAGGACAGGCTTAATGAACACTGAAGCTTTCTTT.

CDR3 DNA sequence: TGTGCCAGCAGAGGTGGGGGATTTGTGTGGACAGATACGCAGTATTTT. It specifies CASRGGGFVWTDTQYF. The V and J genes are TRBV2 and TRBJ2-3; D may correspond to TRBD1 or TRBD2 (5 bases each). V was trimmed by 6 bases and J by 3 bases, leaving 19 bases between them. Germline lookup yields CDR1 SNHLY and CDR2 FYNNEI. This CDR3 spans 16 amino acids. The full variable domain, completed using reference TRBV2 and TRBJ2-3, is EPEVTQTPSHQVTQMGQEVILRCVPISNHLYFYWYRQILGQKVEFLVSFYNNEISEKSEIFDDQFSVERPDGSNFTLKIRSTKLEDSAMYFCASRGGGFVWTDTQYFGPGTRLTVL.

The chain links TRBV19 to TRBJ1-5, with no clear D. Germline V gene lookup returns CDR1 LNHDA and CDR2 SQIVND (reference sequence). With 11 bases removed from V and 6 bases from J, the gap between germline ends came to 17 bases. The CDR3 consists of 13 residues. CDR3 sequence: CAHRTVEGQPQHF. In DNA form, the CDR3 reads TGTGCCCATCGTACAGTGGAGGGTCAGCCCCAGCATTTT.

Only a few counts were recorded for this clone. V and J are TRBV6-4 and TRBJ2-6; the D is unclear. V lost 3 bases to trimming and J lost 0 bases, with 9 bases between them. Germline V gene lookup returns CDR1 MRHNA and CDR2 SNTAGT. The CDR3 runs 16 residues. Here the CDR3 DNA reads TGTGCCAGCAGTGAGATCTTAGGCTCTGGGGCCAACGTCCTGACTTTC. It specifies CASSEILGSGANVLTF.

The chain is built from TRBV6-5 and TRBJ2-7; D may be TRBD2 (5 bases). The germline V and J ends were trimmed by 8 bases and 3 bases, with 8 bases remaining between them. The CDR3 is 11 residues long. The germline CDR1 and CDR2 sequences are MNHEY and SVGAGI. The CDR3 DNA reads as TGTGCCAGCGGAGGAATCTACGAGCAGTACTTC. It is translated as CASGGIYEQYF.

The genes are TRBV19 and TRBJ1-2; unclear D gene. In germline, CDR1 is LNHDA, CDR2 SQIVND (reference sequence). The CDR3 extends over 12 amino acids. Deletions cut 4 bases from V and 4 bases from J, with 7 bases between. Here the CDR3 reads CASSSLLYGYTF. As DNA, the CDR3 is TGTGCCAGTAGTAGCCTCCTCTATGGCTACACCTTC.

The chain recombines TRBV6-1 with TRBJ1-2; a possible D gene is TRBD1 (5 bases). Germline V lookup: CDR1 MNHNS, CDR2 SASEGT. The CDR3 has 16 residues. The V end was cut by 4 bases, the J end by 1 base, with 16 bases between. The CDR3, as DNA: TGTGCCAGCAGTGTCAGGGCCGCCCTGCTTAACTATGGCTACACCTTC. It encodes CASSVRAALLNYGYTF.